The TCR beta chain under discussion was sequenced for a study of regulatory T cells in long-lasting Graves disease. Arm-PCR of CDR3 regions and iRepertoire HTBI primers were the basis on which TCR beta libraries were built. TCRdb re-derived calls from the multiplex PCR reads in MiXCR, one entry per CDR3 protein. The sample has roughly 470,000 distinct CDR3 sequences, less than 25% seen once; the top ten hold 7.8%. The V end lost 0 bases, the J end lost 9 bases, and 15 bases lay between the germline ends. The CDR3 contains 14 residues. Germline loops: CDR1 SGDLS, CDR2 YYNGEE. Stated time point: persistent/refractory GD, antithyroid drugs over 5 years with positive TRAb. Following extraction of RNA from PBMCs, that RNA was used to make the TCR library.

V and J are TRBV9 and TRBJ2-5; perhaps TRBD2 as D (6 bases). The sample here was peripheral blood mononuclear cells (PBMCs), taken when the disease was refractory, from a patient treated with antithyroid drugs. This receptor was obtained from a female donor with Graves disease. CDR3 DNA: TGTGCCAGCAGCGTAGATCCTAGCGAGGGGTCCCAGTACTTC. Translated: CASSVDPSEGSQYF.